This T cell receptor (beta chain) was sequenced in a study of blood T cell repertoires in COVID-19. The CDR3 is made up of 16 amino acids. Per the germline V gene, CDR1 is SGHDN and CDR2 is FVKESK. The trim removed 1 base at V and 5 bases at J, leaving 10 bases unmatched. Repertoires were generated with immunoSEQ multiplex PCR, while TCRdb's copy carries only in-frame clones and drops some. The profile shows 350,000 to 550,000 clones, approximately 90% of them singletons. The sequence was obtained from a woman aged 18-29 years with acute COVID-19. The sequenced material came from PBMCs or T cells enriched from blood (not recorded which). The V and J genes are TRBV14 and TRBJ2-5, with 7 bases that match TRBD1. CDR3 amino acids: CASSQGTGAVGETQYF. The CDR3 DNA is TGTGCCAGCAGCCAAGGAACAGGGGCCGTCGGGGAGACCCAGTACTTC.